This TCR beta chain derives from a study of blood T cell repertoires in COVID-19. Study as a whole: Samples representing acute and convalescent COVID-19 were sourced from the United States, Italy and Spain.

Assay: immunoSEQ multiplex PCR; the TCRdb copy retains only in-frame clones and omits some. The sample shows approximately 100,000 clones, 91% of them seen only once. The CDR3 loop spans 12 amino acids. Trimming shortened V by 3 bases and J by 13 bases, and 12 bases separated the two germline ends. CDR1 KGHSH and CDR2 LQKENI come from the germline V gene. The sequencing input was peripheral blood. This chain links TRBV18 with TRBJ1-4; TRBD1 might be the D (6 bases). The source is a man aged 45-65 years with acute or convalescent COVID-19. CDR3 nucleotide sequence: TGTGCCAGCTCACCCGGCGGGGGCGGACTGTTTTTT. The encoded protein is CASSPGGGGLFF.